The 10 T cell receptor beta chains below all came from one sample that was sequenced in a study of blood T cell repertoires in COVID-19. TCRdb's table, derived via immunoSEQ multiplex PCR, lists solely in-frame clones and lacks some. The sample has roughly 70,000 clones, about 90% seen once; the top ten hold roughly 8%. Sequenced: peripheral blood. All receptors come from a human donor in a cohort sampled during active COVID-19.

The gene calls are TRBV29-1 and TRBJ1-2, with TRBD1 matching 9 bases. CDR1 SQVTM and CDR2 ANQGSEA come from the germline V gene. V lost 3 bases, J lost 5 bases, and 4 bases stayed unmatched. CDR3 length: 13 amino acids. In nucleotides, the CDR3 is TGCAGCGTTGACGTCGGGACAGGGTATGGCTACACCTTC. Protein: CSVDVGTGYGYTF.

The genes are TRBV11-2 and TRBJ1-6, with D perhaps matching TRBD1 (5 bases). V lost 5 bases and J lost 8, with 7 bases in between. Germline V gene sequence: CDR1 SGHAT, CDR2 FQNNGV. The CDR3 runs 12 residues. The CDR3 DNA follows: TGTGCCAGCAGCCGGGGGGATTCACCCCTCCACTTT. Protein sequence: CASSRGDSPLHF.

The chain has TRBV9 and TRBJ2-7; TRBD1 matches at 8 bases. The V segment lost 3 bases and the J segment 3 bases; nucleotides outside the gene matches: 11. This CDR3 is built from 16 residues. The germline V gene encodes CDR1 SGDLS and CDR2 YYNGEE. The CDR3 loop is CASSAGGQGARYEQYF. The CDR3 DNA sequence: TGTGCCAGCAGCGCTGGGGGGCAGGGGGCGCGCTACGAGCAGTACTTC. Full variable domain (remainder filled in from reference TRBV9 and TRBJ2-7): DSGVTQTPKHLITATGQRVTLRCSPRSGDLSVYWYQQSLDQGLQFLIQYYNGEERAKGNILERFSAQQFPDLHSELNLSSLELGDSALYFCASSAGGQGARYEQYFGPGTRLTVT.

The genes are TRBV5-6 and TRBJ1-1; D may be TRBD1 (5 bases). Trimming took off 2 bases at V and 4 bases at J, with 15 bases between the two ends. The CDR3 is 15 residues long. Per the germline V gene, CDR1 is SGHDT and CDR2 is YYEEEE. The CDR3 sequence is CASSLKTGGFTEAFF. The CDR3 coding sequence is TGTGCCAGCAGCTTAAAAACGGGGGGGTTCACTGAAGCTTTCTTT. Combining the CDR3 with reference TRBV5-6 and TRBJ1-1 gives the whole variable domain DAGVTQSPTHLIKTRGQQVTLRCSPKSGHDTVSWYQQALGQGPQFIFQYYEEEERQRGNFPDRFSGHQFPNYSSELNVNALLLGDSALYLCASSLKTGGFTEAFFGQGTRLTVV.

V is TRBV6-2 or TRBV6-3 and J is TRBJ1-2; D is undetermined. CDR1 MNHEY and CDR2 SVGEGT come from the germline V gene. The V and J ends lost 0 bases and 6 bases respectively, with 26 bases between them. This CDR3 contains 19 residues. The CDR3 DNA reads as TGTGCCAGCAGTTACTCGATCTCGGGCCGCGGGTATCTTAATAATGGCTACACCTTC. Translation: CASSYSISGRGYLNNGYTF.

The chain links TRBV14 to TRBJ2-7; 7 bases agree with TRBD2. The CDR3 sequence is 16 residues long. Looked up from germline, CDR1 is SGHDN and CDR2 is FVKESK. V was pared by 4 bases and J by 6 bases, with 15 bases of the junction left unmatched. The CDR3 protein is CASSPKAGPTWGEQYF. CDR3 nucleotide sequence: TGTGCCAGCAGCCCGAAAGCGGGACCCACTTGGGGCGAGCAGTACTTC.

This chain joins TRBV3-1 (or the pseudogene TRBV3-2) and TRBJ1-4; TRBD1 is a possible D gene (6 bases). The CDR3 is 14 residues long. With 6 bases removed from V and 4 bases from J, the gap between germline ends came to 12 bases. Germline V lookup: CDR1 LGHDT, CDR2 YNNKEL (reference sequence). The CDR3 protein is CASSTRGFNEKLFF. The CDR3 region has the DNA TGTGCCAGCAGTACCAGGGGATTTAATGAAAAACTGTTTTTT.

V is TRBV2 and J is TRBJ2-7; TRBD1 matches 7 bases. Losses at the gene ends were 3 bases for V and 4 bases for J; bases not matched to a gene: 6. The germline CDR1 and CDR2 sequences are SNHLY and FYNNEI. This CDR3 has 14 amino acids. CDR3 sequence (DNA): TGTGCCAGCAGTGAGCCGGGACAGTTATACGAGCAGTACTTC. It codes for CASSEPGQLYEQYF.

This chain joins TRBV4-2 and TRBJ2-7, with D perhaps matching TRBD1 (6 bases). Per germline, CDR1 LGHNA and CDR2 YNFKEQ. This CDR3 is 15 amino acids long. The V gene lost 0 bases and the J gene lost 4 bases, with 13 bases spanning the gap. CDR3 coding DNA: TGTGCCAGCAGCCAAGATTGGGCAGGGGTTTACGAGCAGTACTTC. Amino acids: CASSQDWAGVYEQYF.

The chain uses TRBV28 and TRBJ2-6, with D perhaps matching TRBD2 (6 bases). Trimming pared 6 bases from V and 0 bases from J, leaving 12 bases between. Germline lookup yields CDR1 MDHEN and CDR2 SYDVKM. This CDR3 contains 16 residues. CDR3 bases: TGTGCCAGCAGCCCCGGGACTGTCTCTGGGGCCAACGTCCTGACTTTC. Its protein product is CASSPGTVSGANVLTF. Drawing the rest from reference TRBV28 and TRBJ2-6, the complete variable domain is DVKVTQSSRYLVKRTGEKVFLECVQDMDHENMFWYRQDPGLGLRLIYFSYDVKMKEKGDIPEGYSVSREKKERFSLILESASTNQTSMYLCASSPGTVSGANVLTFGAGSRLTVL.